Given below is one T cell receptor beta chain in context. Its cognate antigen is unknown. The sample originates from a study of Tregs in tolerant kidney transplant recipients. For the study at large: An approximately 3-day belatacept mixed lymphocyte reaction, sometimes plus 5-day graft donor restimulation, preceded CD4+CD25+CD127- sorting. General study points: No direct test of biological reproducibility was done here. The small number of patients limits these findings pending further validation. Tregs expanded with activated donor B cells seemed most donor-specific.

The V end was cut by 1 base, the J end by 5 bases, with 10 bases between. Germline CDR1 SEHNR, CDR2 FQNEAQ (reference sequence). The CDR3 is 14 residues long. This table comes from immunoSEQ multiplex PCR, and its TCRdb copy is limited to in-frame clones, with some not included. The table has around 30,000 clones, over 65% seen once. The receptor was derived from a human donor in good health. The chain has TRBV7-9 and TRBJ2-3; D call uncertain. The sample taken for sequencing was Tregs from blood cultured with allogeneic cells. For the CDR3, the DNA is TGTGCCAGCAGCTTAGGAGGAGTTTTAGATACGCAGTATTTT. Encoded protein: CASSLGGVLDTQYF.